What follows describes a single T cell receptor beta chain. This clonotype was recorded a few times. Its antigen specificity is not known. Base qualities are missing; no much larger clone stands one base away. The library was generated by 5' RACE. Sequencing relied on a NextSeq 500. To correct for sequencing error and PCR bias, the TCR library protocol tagged individual cDNA molecules with unique molecular identifiers. Both TCR alpha and beta chains were sequenced, and tight co-correlation was observed between alpha and beta sequence abundances in each sample. The authors' pipeline ran thus. Decombinator V4 was used to annotate TCR sequences for V gene, J gene and CDR3. TCRs were defined as expanded if a significant change between any two time points was detected under a Poisson model with p below 0.0001. TCR abundances were normalised to the total number of TCRs sequenced per sample and expressed as counts per million. MAIT TCRs were defined by TRAV1-2 paired with TRAJ12, TRAJ20 or TRAJ33, and iNKT TCRs by TRAV10 paired with TRAJ18. VDJdb, accessed on 1 November 2021, was searched for TCRs annotated for CMV, EBV and SARS-CoV-2, and TCRs annotated for more than one antigen were excluded. TCRdb itself trimmed the public reads at Q25 with fastp, ran MiXCR and retained productive beta chains. Each entry merges the rows of one CDR3 protein and shows their most common DNA and genes. The V and J calls and clone size are TCRdb's, not the authors'. The sample includes 50,000 to 65,000 distinct CDR3 sequences, with around 12% observed a single time. In total, the top ten clones hold more than 1.1% of the sample.

The germline V gene (reference sequence) gives CDR1 as GTSNPN and CDR2 as SVGIG. Trimming removed 2 bases from V and 1 base from J, leaving 8 bases between the germline ends. The CDR3 runs 13 residues from the cysteine to the phenylalanine. Just the 39-base CDR3 DNA is kept, in frame starting at base 1. The sample is drawn from a study of early T cells in non-severe SARS-CoV-2 infection (dated by TCRdb to the early 2020s). Regarding the research as a whole: Because TCR sequencing relied on bulk RNA taken from unsorted whole blood, pairing of alpha and beta chains was not possible. Points the paper makes about the study in general: VDJdb matching was skewed toward anti-spike CD8 responses and likely underestimated virus-specific expansions, missing private and CD4 specificities.

A case-control design nested within a healthcare worker cohort in London, UK, was used, with weekly nasopharyngeal swab PCR tests and blood sampling performed. Healthcare workers were recruited between 23 and 31 March 2020, during the week of the UK lockdown, and were followed weekly for up to roughly 15 weeks. The sequence derives from an adult who was a healthcare worker with PCR-confirmed SARS-CoV-2 infection or an uninfected control (not recorded which). Specimen: whole blood. This sequence uses TRBV30 and TRBJ1-2; the D gene is not confidently resolved. CDR3 reads: CAWSPSDNYGYTF. The DNA sequence is given as TGTGCCTGGAGTCCGTCAGATAACTATGGCTACACCTTC.